The present T cell receptor beta chain was sequenced within a study of tumor-infiltrating lymphocytes in primary liver carcinoma. Study overall: The patients had histopathologically diagnosed primary liver carcinoma, and their disease was treated by surgical resection.

This clonotype was counted at least ten times. Its matching antigen is unknown. cDNA specific to TCR beta was made from about 0.45 ug of total RNA, with a constant-region primer employed for priming. Amplification in three nested multiplex PCR rounds with slightly modified ARM-PCR gave rise to TCR beta libraries. TRBV1-TRBV30 forward primers paired with a C-beta reverse primer drove the first two PCR rounds, about 10 cycles each. TCRdb ran MiXCR on the multiplex PCR reads and lists one entry per CDR3 protein. Among 150,000 to 200,000 distinct CDR3 sequences, 50% to 75% were seen once, and the ten largest hold roughly 76%. Unsorted whole blood yielded the blood RNA, and germline DNA was also extracted. Before the operation took place, around 4 milliliters of peripheral blood were collected. Germline lookup yields CDR1 MGHRA and CDR2 YSYEKL. The V end lost 4 bases, the J end lost 5 bases, and 13 bases lay between the germline ends. This CDR3 is built from 14 residues.

The study's findings and limits: Significantly greater top-250-clone fractions characterized tumors relative to blood (p = 0.039).

The chain couples TRBV4-1 to TRBJ2-3; possibly TRBD1 for D (6 bases). Sequencing was performed on peripheral blood. The TCR originated in a man aged 40-50 years with primary liver carcinoma and hepatitis B virus infection. CDR3 nucleotide sequence: TGCGCCAGCAGCCTCCACAGGGCAGAAGATACGCAGTATTTT. Translating gives CASSLHRAEDTQYF.